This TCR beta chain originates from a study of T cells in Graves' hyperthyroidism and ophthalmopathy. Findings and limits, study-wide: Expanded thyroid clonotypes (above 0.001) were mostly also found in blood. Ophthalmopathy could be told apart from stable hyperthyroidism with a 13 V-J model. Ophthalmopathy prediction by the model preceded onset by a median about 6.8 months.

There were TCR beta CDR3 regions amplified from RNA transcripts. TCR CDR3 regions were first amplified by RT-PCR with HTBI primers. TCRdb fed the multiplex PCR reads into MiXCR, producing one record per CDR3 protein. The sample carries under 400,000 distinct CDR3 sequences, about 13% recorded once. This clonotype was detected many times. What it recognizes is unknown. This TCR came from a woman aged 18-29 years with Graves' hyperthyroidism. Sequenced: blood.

Written as DNA, the CDR3 is TGCGTTCCGAGACTAGCGGGAGTCCCAGATACGCAGTATTTT. Protein: CVPRLAGVPDTQYF. The chain links TRBV20-1 to TRBJ2-3; TRBD2 matches at 12 bases. Germline CDR1 is DFQATT and CDR2 is SNEGSKA (reference sequence). The CDR3 is made up of 14 amino acids.